Presented here are 5 T cell receptor beta chains from one specimen sequenced in a study of blood T cell repertoires in COVID-19. Profiling relied on immunoSEQ multiplex PCR, and the TCRdb table lists in-frame clones only, not all of them. The sample has approximately 240,000 clones, around 87% seen once; the top ten hold about 6%. The specimen sequenced was PBMCs or T cells enriched from blood (not recorded which). These receptors all come from a woman aged 25-40 years with acute COVID-19.

The chain links TRBV12-3 or TRBV12-4 to TRBJ2-3, with D possibly TRBD1 on 5 matching bases. The CDR3 is 13 residues long. V gave up 2 bases and J gave up 4 bases, with 7 bases separating them. CDR3 in amino acids: CASSLRGSDTQYF. In nucleotides, the CDR3 is TGTGCCAGCAGTTTAAGGGGCTCAGATACGCAGTATTTT.

This sequence joins TRBV5-4 and TRBJ2-3, with 8 nucleotides matching TRBD1. Germline loops: CDR1 SGHNT, CDR2 YYREEE (reference sequence). There are 14 residues in the CDR3. J gave up 2 bases and V 4 bases, and 3 bases lay outside the gene matches. CDR3 coding DNA: TGTGCCAGCAGCGTGACAGGGGCCACAGATACGCAGTATTTT. As protein: CASSVTGATDTQYF. Using reference TRBV5-4 and TRBJ2-3 for the parts outside the CDR3, the full variable domain is ETGVTQSPTHLIKTRGQQVTLRCSSQSGHNTVSWYQQALGQGPQFIFQYYREEENGRGNFPPRFSGLQFPNYSSELNVNALELDDSALYLCASSVTGATDTQYFGPGTRLTVL.

The CDR3 here is CAISDRDYPNYGYTF. The CDR3 coding sequence is TGTGCCATCAGTGACCGGGACTATCCAAACTATGGCTACACCTTC. The V and J genes are TRBV10-3 and TRBJ1-2; tentatively, D is TRBD1 (5 bases). The CDR3 runs 15 residues. Trimming cost V 3 bases and J 2 bases, with 13 bases left between them. In germline, CDR1 is ENHRY, CDR2 SYGVKD.

This rearrangement joins TRBV3-1 (or the pseudogene TRBV3-2) to TRBJ2-1, with TRBD1 matching over 7 bases. Per germline, CDR1 LGHDT and CDR2 YNNKEL (reference sequence). V shed 0 bases and J 3 bases; nucleotides not matched to a gene: 2. The CDR3 is 15 residues long. The CDR3: CASSQDGTVYNEQFF. The CDR3 DNA reads as TGTGCCAGCAGCCAAGACGGGACAGTCTACAATGAGCAGTTCTTC.

This clone showed up just a few times. CDR3: CASSLDGSGADTQYF. In DNA form, the CDR3 reads TGCGCCAGCAGCTTGGATGGTAGCGGGGCAGATACGCAGTATTTT. The chain has TRBV5-1 and TRBJ2-3; the match to TRBD2 covers 8 bases. The CDR3 has 15 amino acids. V lost 0 bases, J lost 4 bases, and 4 bases stayed unmatched. Germline values: CDR1 SGHRS, CDR2 YFSETQ.